Below are 14 T cell receptor beta chains sequenced from a single sample in a study of CD8 T cells in Susac syndrome. Random hexamers were used to reverse transcribe an amount of roughly 0.45 to 1 ug RNA. Each CDR3 protein is one row after TCRdb ran MiXCR on the immunoSEQ multiplex PCR reads. This sample has 100,000 to 150,000 distinct CDR3 sequences, with around 94% found just once. Sequenced input: CD4+ T cells from PBMCs. Receptor source: a human donor in good health.

V gene TRBV5-1 combines with J gene TRBJ2-5; 7 nucleotides align to TRBD1. Germline CDR1 reads SGHRS; CDR2 reads YFSETQ. Trimming took 2 bases from V and 5 from J; bases not matched to a gene: 9. CDR3 size: 15 residues. CDR3 loop: CASSFKRQGSETQYF. DNA for the CDR3: TGCGCCAGCAGCTTTAAAAGACAGGGAAGCGAGACCCAGTACTTC.

V gene TRBV7-2 combines with J gene TRBJ2-7; unclear D gene. Deletions cut 4 bases from V and 2 bases from J, with 12 bases between. Per germline, CDR1 SGHTA and CDR2 FQGNSA. This CDR3 comprises 14 residues. CDR3 region: CASSSQDGPYEQYF. CDR3 in DNA: TGTGCCAGCAGCTCGCAGGACGGACCCTACGAGCAGTACTTC.

This chain links TRBV9 with TRBJ2-2; perhaps TRBD2 as D (6 bases). V shed 4 bases and J shed 1 base, with 11 bases lying between them. CDR3 length: 15 residues. Germline V gene sequence: CDR1 SGDLS, CDR2 YYNGEE. Here the CDR3 DNA reads TGTGCCAGCAGCCTGGAGGGCCGGAACACCGGGGAGCTGTTTTTT. It specifies CASSLEGRNTGELFF.

The V gene is TRBV2, the J gene TRBJ1-4, with TRBD1 matching 7 bases. The germline gives CDR1 SNHLY, CDR2 FYNNEI. With 5 bases clipped from V and 6 bases from J, the junction kept 6 bases outside the gene matches. There are 14 residues in the CDR3. This CDR3 is CASSQTGSDEKLFF. The CDR3 DNA follows: TGTGCCAGCAGTCAGACAGGGTCGGATGAAAAACTGTTTTTT.

V is TRBV3-1 and J is TRBJ2-1; the D is unclear. This CDR3 has 14 amino acids. V gave up 0 bases and J gave up 2 bases, with 5 bases separating them. CDR1 is LGHDT and CDR2 is YNNKEL in the germline V gene (reference sequence). CDR3 amino acids: CASSQEGTYNEQFF. The CDR3 coding sequence is TGTGCCAGCAGCCAAGAGGGGACCTACAATGAGCAGTTCTTC.

The chain uses TRBV9 and TRBJ2-2, with D perhaps TRBD2 (5 bases). Trimming pared 0 bases from V and 0 bases from J, leaving 9 bases between. Germline CDR1 and CDR2: SGDLS and YYNGEE. CDR3 length: 16 residues. CDR3 in DNA: TGTGCCAGCAGCGTAGAGCTAGCTGCGAACACCGGGGAGCTGTTTTTT. Protein product: CASSVELAANTGELFF.

The V call is TRBV29-1, the J call TRBJ2-3, with 8 bases that match TRBD2. Trimming took 4 bases from V and 12 from J; bases not matched to a gene: 15. CDR3 length equals 14 residues. CDR1 is SQVTM, CDR2 ANQGSEA, per germline. CDR3 residues: CSVAGVLREDRQYF. The CDR3 region has the DNA TGCAGCGTTGCGGGGGTGTTGCGGGAGGACCGTCAGTATTTT.

The chain joins TRBV6-5 to TRBJ2-3; D uncertain. Per the germline V gene, CDR1 is MNHEY and CDR2 is SVGAGI. Trimming removed 0 bases from V and 2 bases from J, with 9 bases in between. There are 15 residues in the CDR3. CDR3 in DNA: TGTGCCAGCAGTTACTCGGGTGGGAACACAGATACGCAGTATTTT. Its protein is CASSYSGGNTDTQYF.

The chain combines TRBV30 with TRBJ2-1; 8 bases line up with TRBD2. Germline CDR1 reads GTSNPN; CDR2 reads SVGIG (reference sequence). With 7 bases clipped from V and 9 bases from J, the junction kept 14 bases outside the gene matches. The CDR3 loop spans 14 amino acids. CDR3 in DNA: TGTGCCTCCCCCCGTACGGGAGGGCCGGGTGAGCAGTTCTTC. Encoded protein: CASPRTGGPGEQFF.

The chain has TRBV27 and TRBJ2-1; a possible D gene is TRBD1 (6 bases). CDR3 size: 13 residues. V was pared by 2 bases and J by 7 bases, with 9 bases between. Germline loops: CDR1 MNHEY, CDR2 SMNVEV (reference sequence). This CDR3 is CASSLNRANEQFF. The CDR3 nucleotides read TGTGCCAGCAGTTTAAACAGGGCGAATGAGCAGTTCTTC.

The chain links TRBV24-1 to TRBJ2-3; D assignment may be TRBD1 or TRBD2 (5 bases each). From germline, CDR1 is KGHDR and CDR2 SFDVKD. The germline V and J ends were trimmed by 3 bases and 12 bases, with 9 bases remaining between them. The CDR3 spans 11 residues. CDR3 amino acids: CATSDGAGQYF. The CDR3 DNA reads TGTGCCACCAGTGATGGGGCGGGCCAGTATTTT.

The chain uses TRBV12-3 or TRBV12-4 and TRBJ2-7, with 8 nucleotides matching TRBD1. The CDR3 has 14 residues. V lost 3 bases and J lost 2; bases outside the gene matches: 3. The chain's CDR3 is CASSFSGGPYEQYF. The CDR3 DNA reads TGTGCCAGCAGTTTCTCAGGGGGCCCCTACGAGCAGTACTTC.

The chain employs TRBV29-1 and TRBJ2-6, with D perhaps given as TRBD1 or TRBD2 (5 bases each). The V gene lost 7 bases and the J gene lost 2 bases, with 15 bases spanning the gap. Germline CDR1 SQVTM, CDR2 ANQGSEA. This CDR3 region has 15 residues. The chain's CDR3 is CSAVIGGAGANVLTF. CDR3 DNA: TGCAGCGCCGTAATTGGGGGAGCTGGGGCCAACGTCCTGACTTTC.

The V gene is TRBV18, the J gene TRBJ2-5; D gene ambiguous. Germline V CDR1 and CDR2: KGHSH, LQKENI. The CDR3 totals 14 residues. V lost 6 bases and J lost 5, with 16 bases in between. The CDR3 nucleotides are TGTGCCAGCTCGTCCGGGCAGTCCGGGGAGACCCAGTACTTC. This translates into CASSSGQSGETQYF.